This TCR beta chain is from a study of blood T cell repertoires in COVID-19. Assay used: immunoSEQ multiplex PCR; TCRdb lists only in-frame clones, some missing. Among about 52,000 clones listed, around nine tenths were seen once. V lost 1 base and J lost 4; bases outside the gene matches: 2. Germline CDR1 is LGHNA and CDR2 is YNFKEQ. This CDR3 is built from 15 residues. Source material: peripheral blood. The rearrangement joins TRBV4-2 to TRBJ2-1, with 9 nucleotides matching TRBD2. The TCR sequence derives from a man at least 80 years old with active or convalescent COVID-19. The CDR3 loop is CASSQVTSGYNEQFF. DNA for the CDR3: TGTGCCAGCAGCCAAGTGACTAGCGGATACAATGAGCAGTTCTTC.